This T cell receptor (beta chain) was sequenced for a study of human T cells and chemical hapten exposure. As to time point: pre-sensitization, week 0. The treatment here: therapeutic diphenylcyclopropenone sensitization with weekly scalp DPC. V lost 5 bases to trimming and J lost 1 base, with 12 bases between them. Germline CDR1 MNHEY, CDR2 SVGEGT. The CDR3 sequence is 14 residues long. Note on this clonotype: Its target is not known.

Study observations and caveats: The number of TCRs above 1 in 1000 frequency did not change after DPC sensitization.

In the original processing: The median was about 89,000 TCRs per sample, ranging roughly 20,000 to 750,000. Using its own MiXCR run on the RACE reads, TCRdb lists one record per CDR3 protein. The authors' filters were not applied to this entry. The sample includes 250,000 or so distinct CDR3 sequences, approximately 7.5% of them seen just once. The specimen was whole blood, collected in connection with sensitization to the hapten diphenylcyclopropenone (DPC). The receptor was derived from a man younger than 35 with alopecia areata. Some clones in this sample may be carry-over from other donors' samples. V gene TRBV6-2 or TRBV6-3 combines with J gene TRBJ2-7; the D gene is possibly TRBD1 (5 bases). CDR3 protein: CASSTPTVSYEQYV. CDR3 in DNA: TGTGCCAGCAGTACCCCGACAGTATCCTACGAGCAGTACGTC.